Detailed here is one T cell receptor (beta chain). The antigen is unknown. The data derive from a study of post-analysis software for immune sequencing data. Overall study: Relapsing-remitting, secondary progressive and progressive-relapsing forms of multiple sclerosis all featured among disease courses.

The study's findings and limits: The five TRBV segments detected at higher frequency in patients than in controls included TRBV5-6, TRBV5-1 and TRBV20-1. Strong co-clustering by F measure was seen for same-batch samples. Among multiple sclerosis patients, normalized Chao1 diversity was significantly below that of controls.

Prepared libraries of TCR beta cDNA carried unique molecular identifiers. Each CDR3 protein gets one entry after TCRdb re-called the PCR reads with MiXCR. There are some 690,000 distinct CDR3 sequences in the sample; about 60% occur only once, and roughly 10% lies in the top ten. The germline CDR1 and CDR2 sequences are SGDLS and YYNGEE. This CDR3 region has 16 residues. This receptor was taken from a girl aged 2-10 years with multiple sclerosis. The sample consisted of blood. The V and J genes are TRBV9 and TRBJ2-5, with TRBD2 matching over 15 bases. The better agreement between TRBJ2-7 and the DNA end casts doubt on the J call. The CDR3, as DNA: TGTGCCAGCAGCGGATCTCCGGGACTAGCGGGAGGCGAGCAGTACTTC. As protein: CASSGSPGLAGGEQYF.